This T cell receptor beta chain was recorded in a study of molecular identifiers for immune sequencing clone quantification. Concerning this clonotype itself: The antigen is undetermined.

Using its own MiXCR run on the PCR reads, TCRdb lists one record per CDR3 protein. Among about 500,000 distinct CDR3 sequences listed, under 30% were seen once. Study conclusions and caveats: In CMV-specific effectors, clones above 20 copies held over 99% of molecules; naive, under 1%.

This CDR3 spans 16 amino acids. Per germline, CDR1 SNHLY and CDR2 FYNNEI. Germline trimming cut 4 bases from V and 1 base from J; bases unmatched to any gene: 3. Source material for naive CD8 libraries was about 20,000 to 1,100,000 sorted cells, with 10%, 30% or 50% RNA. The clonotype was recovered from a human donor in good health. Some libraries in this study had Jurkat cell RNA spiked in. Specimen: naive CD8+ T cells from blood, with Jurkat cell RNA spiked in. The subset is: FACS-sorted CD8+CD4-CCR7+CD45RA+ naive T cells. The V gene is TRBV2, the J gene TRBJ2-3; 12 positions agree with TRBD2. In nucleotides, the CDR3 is TGTGCCAGCAGTGTGCGACTAGCGGGAGGCACAGATACGCAGTATTTT. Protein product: CASSVRLAGGTDTQYF.